The 22 T cell receptor beta chains listed next were all sequenced from one sample in a study of vaccination effects on CD4 cells after COVID-19. ViraFEST expansion of antigen-specific CD4+ T cells with viral peptide pools preceded sequencing. Upon completion of around ten days in culture, CD4+ T cells were isolated. All participants had two doses of either the BNT162b2 or mRNA-1273 vaccine. Repertoires were generated with immunoSEQ multiplex PCR, while TCRdb's copy carries only in-frame clones and drops some. The data contain about 24,000 clones, around 74% of them singletons. What these receptors recognize is not known. The material sequenced was CD4+ T cells from PBMCs cultured with HCoV-NL63 spike peptides, taken after COVID-19 vaccination. These receptor sequences come from a human donor who received a COVID-19 vaccine.

The V gene is TRBV7-9, the J gene TRBJ1-2, with 9 bases fitting TRBD1. Looked up from germline, CDR1 is SEHNR and CDR2 is FQNEAQ (reference sequence). J gave up 3 bases and V 5 bases, and 4 bases lay outside the gene matches. CDR3 length: 14 amino acids. CDR3 region: CASSIRTGDYGYTF. Here the CDR3 DNA reads TGTGCCAGCAGCATCCGGACAGGGGACTATGGCTACACCTTC.

The V gene is TRBV18, the J gene TRBJ1-1, with a possible D match to TRBD1 (6 bases). This CDR3 is built from 13 residues. The germline V gene encodes CDR1 KGHSH and CDR2 LQKENI. V lost 3 bases and J lost 6, with 11 bases in between. CDR3 in amino acids: CASSPDSLPEAFF. CDR3 bases: TGTGCCAGCTCACCGGACAGTCTCCCTGAAGCTTTCTTT.

The chain uses TRBV7-9 and TRBJ1-6; no clear D gene. Deletions cut 3 bases from V and 8 bases from J, with 23 bases between. The CDR3 totals 18 residues. CDR1 and CDR2 from the germline V gene are SEHNR and FQNEAQ (reference sequence). CDR3 bases: TGTGCCAGCAGCTTCGTAGCTGGGGAGGGCTCGAGGTATTCACCCCTCCACTTT. Translated, it gives CASSFVAGEGSRYSPLHF. Full variable domain (missing parts from reference TRBV7-9 and TRBJ1-6): DTGVSQNPRHKITKRGQNVTFRCDPISEHNRLYWYRQTLGQGPEFLTYFQNEAQLEKSRLLSDRFSAERPKGSFSTLEIQRTEQGDSAMYLCASSFVAGEGSRYSPLHFGNGTRLTVT.

The chain is built from TRBV5-1 and TRBJ2-1; weak D call: TRBD2 (6 bases). CDR3 length: 15 amino acids. Germline V gene lookup returns CDR1 SGHRS and CDR2 YFSETQ. With 3 bases removed from V and 6 bases from J, the gap between germline ends came to 16 bases. CDR3 amino acids: CASSSGPGTRNEQFF. CDR3 sequence (DNA): TGCGCCAGCAGCTCAGGACCCGGGACTCGCAATGAGCAGTTCTTC.

The CDR3, as DNA: TGTGCCAGCAGTGCCTCGGTGAACACTGAAGCTTTCTTT. Its protein is CASSASVNTEAFF. The chain couples TRBV6-4 to TRBJ1-1, with D unresolved. The CDR3 consists of 13 residues. V was cut by 4 bases and J by 0 bases, with 6 bases left in between. CDR1 and CDR2 (germline): MRHNA, SNTAGT.

This clone has more than one count but fewer than ten. The V call is TRBV10-3, the J call TRBJ1-1, with D unresolved. Deletions cut 6 bases from V and 4 bases from J, with 21 bases between. The CDR3 loop spans 16 amino acids. Germline V gives CDR1 ENHRY, CDR2 SYGVKD. The CDR3 DNA is TGTGCCATCAGCCCCATTGCCCATCTCCCGAGCACTGAAGCTTTCTTT. This translates into CAISPIAHLPSTEAFF.

The chain employs TRBV7-9 and TRBJ1-5; no reliable D call. CDR1 and CDR2 from the germline V gene are SEHNR and FQNEAQ (reference sequence). This CDR3 comprises 13 residues. Trimming left V 3 bases short and J 7 bases short, with 10 bases between. The CDR3 region is CASSLVLGQPQHF. CDR3 in DNA: TGTGCCAGCAGCTTGGTGCTGGGGCAGCCCCAGCATTTT.

The chain combines TRBV28 with TRBJ2-6; 7 nucleotides agree with TRBD2. Germline assignment: CDR1 MDHEN and CDR2 SYDVKM. V lost 6 bases to trimming and J lost 7 bases; unmatched junction nucleotides: 12. The CDR3 length is 16 residues. CDR3: CASSLGGSFLANVLTF. The CDR3 region has the DNA TGTGCCAGCAGCCTAGGCGGGAGTTTTCTCGCCAACGTCCTGACTTTC.

V is TRBV3-1 (or the pseudogene TRBV3-2) and J is TRBJ2-7; TRBD2 matches at 8 bases. The germline V gene encodes CDR1 LGHDT and CDR2 YNNKEL (reference sequence). The CDR3 consists of 14 residues. V lost 2 bases and J lost 0; bases outside the gene matches: 0. The CDR3 nucleotides are TGTGCCAGCAGCCAAAGCGGGGGCTCCTACGAGCAGTACTTC. It encodes CASSQSGGSYEQYF.

This sequence joins TRBV10-3 and TRBJ2-1; no definite D call. CDR3 size: 12 residues. The V and J ends lost 5 bases and 8 bases respectively, with 10 bases between them. CDR1 is ENHRY and CDR2 is SYGVKD in the germline V gene. The CDR3 here is CAISRVGDEQFF. The CDR3 nucleotides read TGTGCCATCAGTCGGGTTGGGGATGAGCAGTTCTTC.

CDR3 bases: TGTGCCAGCAGCGTAGCTTTTAGCGGGGGAGGTGAGCAGTTCTTC. This encodes CASSVAFSGGGEQFF. The rearrangement joins TRBV9 to TRBJ2-1, with 9 bases matching TRBD2. The CDR3 consists of 15 residues. The V gene's germline CDR1 is SGDLS and CDR2 YYNGEE. The trim removed 0 bases at V and 9 bases at J, leaving 7 bases unmatched.

V usage is TRBV3-1 (or the pseudogene TRBV3-2) and J usage is TRBJ1-2; D gene ambiguous. Germline V gene data show CDR1 as LGHDT and CDR2 as YNNKEL (reference sequence). CDR3 length equals 15 residues. Trimming took 1 base from V and 2 from J, leaving 11 bases between them. The CDR3 bases are TGTGCCAGCAGCCAAGGTCCGGCCCCCAACTATGGCTACACCTTC. It codes for CASSQGPAPNYGYTF.

The gene calls are TRBV4-2 and TRBJ2-2, with D unresolved. Germline V lookup: CDR1 LGHNA, CDR2 YNFKEQ. Trimming cost V 0 bases and J 7 bases, with 6 bases left between them. The CDR3 runs to 13 residues. In DNA, the CDR3 is TGTGCCAGCAGCCAAGAAGGTGGCGGGGAGCTGTTTTTT. Translation: CASSQEGGGELFF.

This clone was seen a handful of times. The chain uses TRBV5-1 and TRBJ1-3; a possible D gene is TRBD1 (5 bases). The CDR3 totals 16 residues. V lost 4 bases to trimming and J lost 2 bases, with 16 bases between them. Germline-derived CDR1 and CDR2 are SGHRS and YFSETQ. CDR3 protein: CASSAGPTGTGNTIYF. The CDR3, as DNA: TGCGCCAGCAGCGCGGGACCCACCGGCACTGGAAACACCATATATTTT. The whole variable domain, remainder taken from reference TRBV5-1 and TRBJ1-3, is KAGVTQTPRYLIKTRGQQVTLSCSPISGHRSVSWYQQTPGQGLQFLFEYFSETQRNKGNFPGRFSGRQFSNSRSEMNVSTLELGDSALYLCASSAGPTGTGNTIYFGEGSWLTVV.

The rearrangement links TRBV7-9 to TRBJ2-1; perhaps TRBD1 as D (6 bases). CDR3 length: 14 amino acids. V lost 10 bases and J lost 4, with 17 bases in between. CDR1 and CDR2 from the germline V gene are SEHNR and FQNEAQ (reference sequence). The CDR3 nucleotides read TGTGCCATCGACGGGACACTTGATTACAATGAGCAGTTCTTC. Translated: CAIDGTLDYNEQFF.

The rearrangement links TRBV15 to TRBJ2-5, with TRBD2 matching over 10 bases. V dropped 1 base and J dropped 1; count of bases not matched to a gene: 6. The germline CDR1 and CDR2 sequences are LNHNV and YYDKDF (reference sequence). CDR3 size: 17 residues. For the CDR3, the DNA is TGTGCCACCAGCAGAGGGGTGAGCGGGGGGGGCCAAGAGACCCAGTACTTC. Its translation is CATSRGVSGGGQETQYF.

J is TRBJ1-2 and V is TRBV3-1 (or the pseudogene TRBV3-2), with 7 bases fitting TRBD1. V lost 1 base to trimming and J lost 7 bases; unmatched junction nucleotides: 18. Germline CDR1 reads LGHDT; CDR2 reads YNNKEL (reference sequence). The CDR3 spans 18 residues. The CDR3 spells CASSQVTIGDRAPLGYTF. The CDR3, as DNA: TGTGCCAGCAGCCAAGTTACCATTGGTGACAGGGCACCACTTGGCTACACCTTC.

The chain recombines TRBV5-4 with TRBJ2-1; no reliable D call. This CDR3 is 16 amino acids long. The germline gives CDR1 SGHNT, CDR2 YYREEE (reference sequence). V lost 1 base and J lost 7, with 18 bases in between. CDR3 loop: CASSLRKTQMGNEQFF. CDR3 DNA: TGTGCCAGCAGCTTGCGGAAGACCCAGATGGGGAATGAGCAGTTCTTC.

The V call is TRBV7-3, the J call TRBJ2-1; 7 bases fit TRBD2. With 5 bases clipped from V and 5 bases from J, the junction kept 9 bases outside the gene matches. Germline assignment: CDR1 SGHTA and CDR2 FQGTGA. The CDR3 extends over 15 amino acids. CDR3 sequence: CASSPMGGGHNEQFF. CDR3 in DNA: TGTGCCAGCAGCCCAATGGGGGGGGGTCACAATGAGCAGTTCTTC.

This clone was recorded a few times. This chain connects TRBV7-2 to TRBJ1-5; no definite D call. This CDR3 has 13 residues. V was pared by 3 bases and J by 0 bases, with 3 bases between. Germline V gene lookup returns CDR1 SGHTA and CDR2 FQGNSA. The CDR3 nucleotides read TGTGCCAGCAGCTTGGATAGCAATCAGCCCCAGCATTTT. Translating it yields CASSLDSNQPQHF.

The chain is built from TRBV9 and TRBJ1-3; 9 bases align to TRBD1. This CDR3 comprises 16 residues. CDR1 and CDR2 from the germline V gene are SGDLS and YYNGEE. Germline trimming cut 0 bases from V and 4 bases from J; bases unmatched to any gene: 5. The chain's CDR3 is CASSVVAQGAGNTIYF. CDR3 sequence (DNA): TGTGCCAGCAGCGTAGTTGCACAGGGGGCAGGAAACACCATATATTTT.

This clone is large. The genes are TRBV4-2 and TRBJ1-3; D uncertain. V was cut by 0 bases and J by 0 bases, with 15 bases left in between. The CDR3 is 18 residues long. Per the germline V gene, CDR1 is LGHNA and CDR2 is YNFKEQ. The CDR3 is CASSQDQGRQSSGNTIYF. DNA of the CDR3: TGTGCCAGCAGCCAAGATCAAGGCAGGCAAAGCTCTGGAAACACCATATATTTT.